Sequencing of this T cell receptor (beta chain) was carried out in a study of shared clonotypes between healthy human individuals. Overall study: Researchers assigned three CD4 naive, three CD4 memory, two CD8 naive and one CD8 memory plate to each donor. Overall study findings and caveats: When naive CD4 clonotypes were compared across a few donors, around 4.6% were shared. Larger estimated richness was generally recorded for naive subsets relative to memory subsets.

Libraries were prepared by immunoSEQ multiplex PCR; TCRdb keeps only in-frame clonotypes and omits some of them. This table has roughly 2 million clones, roughly 94% appearing once. The CDR3 is 12 amino acids. V was pared by 4 bases and J by 8 bases, with 5 bases of the junction left unmatched. Germline V gene data show CDR1 as GTSNPN and CDR2 as SVGIG (reference sequence). In regard to this clone: What it binds is unknown.

The chain links TRBV30 to TRBJ2-3, with 8 bases that match TRBD1. The sample was naive CD4+ T cells sorted from blood. Subset indicated: CD45RA+ positively selected. The TCR was taken from a man aged 18 to 30 in good health. The CDR3, as DNA: TGTGCCTGGATCCCAGGGGGCCGTACGCAGTATTTT. Its translation: CAWIPGGRTQYF. Supplemented by reference TRBV30 and TRBJ2-3, the full variable domain reads SQTIHQWPATLVQPVGSPLSLECTVEGTSNPNLYWYRQAAGRGLQLLFYSVGIGQISSEVPQNLSASRPQDRQFILSSKKLLLSDSGFYLCAWIPGGRTQYFGPGTRLTVL.